Listed below are T cell receptor beta chains from one sample, sequenced in a study of CD8 T cells in Susac syndrome. MiXCR, applied by TCRdb to the immunoSEQ multiplex PCR reads, yields one record per CDR3 protein. The repertoire holds just over 2,500 distinct CDR3 sequences, with under 75% as singletons. Sequencing input: CD8+ TEMRA cells from PBMCs. Receptors were obtained from a human donor with Susac syndrome. Each CDR3 is given with its conserved first and last residue. D genes are given only for firm matches. A clone size is listed for some rows: how often the clone was seen (once, few, many), or a class if it is expanded.

NA | TRBJ2-7 | TRBD1 | TRBV12-3/TRBV12-4 | CASSTGGSSYEQYF | TGTGCCAGCAGTACAGGGGGGAGCTCCTACGAGCAGTACTTC
large | TRBJ2-5 | TRBD2 | TRBV5-6 | CASSVEAGGQETQYF | TGTGCCAGCAGCGTGGAGGCGGGGGGGCAAGAGACCCAGTACTTC
NA | TRBJ2-7 | NA | TRBV7-3 | CASSLSSLTYEQYF | TGTGCCAGCAGCTTATCCTCCCTGACCTACGAGCAGTACTTC
NA | TRBJ2-7 | TRBD2 | TRBV2 | CASRVAGALSYEQYF | TGTGCCAGCAGAGTCGCGGGAGCTCTCTCCTACGAGCAGTACTTC
NA | TRBJ2-7 | NA | TRBV7-6 | CASSLFISDEQYF | TGTGCCAGCAGCTTATTTATATCGGACGAGCAGTACTTC
NA | TRBJ1-5 | TRBD1 | TRBV20-1 | CSAKTQGTVKSAPAF | TGCAGTGCCAAAACGCAGGGGACAGTTAAATCAGCCCCAGCATTT
NA | TRBJ2-5 | TRBD2 | TRBV2 | CASSELAGAPETQYF | TGTGCCAGCAGTGAACTAGCGGGGGCCCCAGAGACCCAGTACTTC
NA | TRBJ2-1 | NA | TRBV18 | CASSPEGAYNEQFF | TGTGCCAGCTCCCCCGAGGGAGCCTACAATGAGCAGTTCTTC
NA | TRBJ1-4 | NA | TRBV27 | CASSLSGADNEKLFF | TGTGCCAGCAGTTTATCGGGGGCTGATAATGAAAAACTGTTTTTT
once | TRBJ2-1 | NA | TRBV20-1 | CSARADADNPYNEQFF | TGCAGTGCTAGAGCCGACGCGGACAACCCCTACAATGAGCAGTTCTTC
NA | TRBJ2-7 | NA | TRBV6-1 | CASSDLRQYYEQYF | TGTGCCAGCAGTGATCTACGGCAGTACTACGAGCAGTACTTC
few | TRBJ2-5 | NA | TRBV7-3 | CASSCLWTGARETQYF | TGTGCCAGCAGCTGTCTCTGGACGGGCGCCAGGGAGACCCAGTACTTC
NA | TRBJ2-7 | NA | TRBV20-1 | CSAGGGSYEQYF | TGCAGTGCCGGAGGGGGTTCGTACGAGCAGTACTTC
NA | TRBJ2-3 | NA | TRBV9 | CASSVSIEDTQYF | TGTGCCAGCAGCGTTAGTATCGAAGATACGCAGTATTTT
NA | TRBJ2-3 | NA | TRBV28 | CASRSGQITDTQYF | TGTGCCAGCAGATCCGGACAGATCACAGATACGCAGTATTTT
NA | TRBJ2-5 | TRBD2 | TRBV4-2 | CASSFKIAGLGETQYF | TGTGCCAGCAGCTTTAAAATAGCGGGCCTTGGAGAGACCCAGTACTTC
NA | TRBJ2-3 | NA | TRBV5-6 | CASSPGTPFFTDTQYF | TGTGCCAGCAGCCCCGGGACTCCATTTTTCACAGATACGCAGTATTTT